The clone carrying this TCR beta chain was recorded at least ten times. Its target is not known. Germline CDR1 and CDR2: SGHVS and FNYEAQ. The length of the CDR3 is 14 residues. Trimming removed 5 bases at V and 0 bases at J, with 7 bases between. Via MiXCR, TCRdb re-called the reads, giving one row per CDR3 protein. Among 300,000 to 400,000 distinct CDR3 sequences listed, about 28% were seen once. The record originates from a study of T cell repertoires in cytomegalovirus infection. Findings and limits, study-wide: Dominant in the ex vivo response were TCR beta clonotypes restricted by HLA-C and specific for CMV.

The TCR was taken from a human donor in good health (CMV status not recorded). Some clones in this sample may be carry-over from other donors' samples. The sequencing used cultured PBMCs, collected from culture after CMV antigen stimulation. The chain couples TRBV7-6 to TRBJ1-4; unclear D gene. The CDR3 bases are TGTGCCAGCAGCGAACAAGCAACTAATGAAAAACTGTTTTTT. This gives the protein CASSEQATNEKLFF.